These 22 T cell receptor beta chains originate from one sample sequenced in a study of Ad26.COV2.S vaccination and SARS-CoV-2 variants (TCRdb year 2021). Receptor amplification or capture employed the immunoSEQ multiplex PCR assay. Sourced from immuneACCESS, this table was stored by TCRdb with only in-frame sequences that have V and J called. A share of the clones is absent; for the studies checked, an unresolved V gene accounts for under half, and the remainder has no known explanation. This sample gives around 340,000 clones in total; about 87% of them show up just once. The top ten clonotypes cover 6.4% of the sample. The sample's treatment or condition label is to be understood as: about 20 received Ad26.COV2.S at low or high dose, single or two shots; several received placebo; per-sample allocation not given. Repertoires of vaccine and placebo recipients were sequenced from samples taken on day 63 after the first injection.

The specimen comprised peripheral blood, sampled in a trial of Ad26.COV2.S vaccine versus placebo. Receptor source: a person aged 18 to 65 who received the Ad26.COV2.S COVID-19 vaccine or a placebo.

This chain connects TRBV18 to TRBJ1-1; the D gene is possibly TRBD1 (6 bases). Trimming stripped 8 bases from V and 0 bases from J, with 13 bases between. This CDR3 has 14 residues. CDR1 is KGHSH, CDR2 LQKENI, per germline. CDR3 bases: TGTGCCAGCGGCGGGGGGGGCGTGAACACTGAAGCTTTCTTT. Residues: CASGGGGVNTEAFF. The full variable domain, completed using reference TRBV18 and TRBJ1-1, is NAGVMQNPRHLVRRRGQEARLRCSPMKGHSHVYWYRQLPEEGLKFMVYLQKENIIDESGMPKERFSAEFPKEGPSILRIQQVVRGDSAAYFCASGGGGVNTEAFFGQGTRLTVV.

The chain joins TRBV25-1 to TRBJ2-1, with 8 bases fitting TRBD1. J lost 8 bases, V lost 5 bases, and 14 bases had no gene match. This CDR3 contains 16 residues. CDR1 and CDR2 (germline): MGHDK, SYGVNS. Here the CDR3 reads CASSPDRVVLGDEQFF. CDR3 DNA sequence: TGTGCCAGCAGTCCGGACAGGGTAGTACTTGGGGATGAGCAGTTCTTC.

The chain combines TRBV5-1 with TRBJ1-6; 8 bases map to TRBD1. The CDR3 spans 16 residues. V was pared by 2 bases and J by 7 bases, with 8 bases of the junction left unmatched. CDR1 is SGHRS, CDR2 YFSETQ, per germline. In nucleotides, the CDR3 is TGCGCCAGCAGCTTATCATCTGGGACAGGCAATTCACCCCTCCACTTT. This gives the protein CASSLSSGTGNSPLHF.

This clone was detected only a few times. The chain has TRBV19 and TRBJ2-1; D is possibly TRBD2 (6 bases). The CDR3 has 13 amino acids. V dropped 5 bases and J dropped 2 bases, with 7 bases sitting between them. From germline, CDR1 is LNHDA and CDR2 SQIVND (reference sequence). As DNA, the CDR3 is TGTGCCAGTAGTGGGGGGACCTACAATGAGCAGTTCTTC. As protein: CASSGGTYNEQFF.

The V call is TRBV7-2, the J call TRBJ1-5; no clear D gene. V gave up 2 bases and J gave up 4 bases, with 6 bases separating them. This CDR3 is 13 amino acids long. CDR1 and CDR2 (germline): SGHTA, FQGNSA. CDR3 DNA: TGTGCCAGCAGCTTACATGGGAATCAGCCCCAGCATTTT. Translating it yields CASSLHGNQPQHF.

V gene TRBV9 combines with J gene TRBJ1-2, with D perhaps TRBD1 (6 bases). CDR1 is SGDLS, CDR2 YYNGEE, per germline. The CDR3 totals 17 residues. V lost 3 bases to trimming and J lost 6 bases, with 24 bases between them. The CDR3 region has the DNA TGTGCCAGCAGCGAAAGGGGGACGGATCGCACCCCCGATGGCTACACCTTC. Amino acid sequence: CASSERGTDRTPDGYTF.

This clone was seen more than once but under ten times. The gene calls are TRBV9 and TRBJ2-3; D is perhaps TRBD1 (5 bases). Trimming stripped 1 base from V and 1 base from J, with 10 bases between. The CDR3 is 15 amino acids. Germline assignment: CDR1 SGDLS and CDR2 YYNGEE. The CDR3 sequence is CASSVRQGGTDTQYF. DNA of the CDR3: TGTGCCAGCAGCGTACGGCAGGGCGGCACAGATACGCAGTATTTT.

The chain has TRBV9 and TRBJ1-4, with a weak D call TRBD1 (6 bases). Germline assignment: CDR1 SGDLS and CDR2 YYNGEE. Trimming removed 2 bases at V and 6 bases at J, with 14 bases between. The length of the CDR3 is 15 residues. The CDR3 nucleotides read TGTGCCAGCAGCGTCACAACAGGGAGAGATGAAAAACTGTTTTTT. It specifies CASSVTTGRDEKLFF.

This rearrangement joins TRBV6-5 to TRBJ1-1, with D unclear. V gave up 6 bases and J gave up 6 bases, with 17 bases separating them. Germline values: CDR1 MNHEY, CDR2 SVGAGI. This CDR3 region has 14 residues. In DNA form, the CDR3 reads TGTGCCAGCAGCCAGATGAAAGGGCTCGCTGAAGCTTTCTTT. It encodes CASSQMKGLAEAFF.

The chain has TRBV18 and TRBJ1-5; possible D gene TRBD1, 6 bases. The V and J ends lost 3 bases and 4 bases respectively, with 7 bases between them. Germline V lookup: CDR1 KGHSH, CDR2 LQKENI. The CDR3 runs 13 residues. CDR3 in amino acids: CASSPQGNQPQHF. CDR3 sequence (DNA): TGTGCCAGCTCACCTCAGGGGAATCAGCCCCAGCATTTT.

This clone has a single count. The chain recombines TRBV25-1 with TRBJ1-1; 9 bases map to TRBD1. The junction had 5 bases not matched to a gene; V was cut back by 4 bases and J by 5 bases. Germline CDR1 reads MGHDK; CDR2 reads SYGVNS. This CDR3 comprises 14 residues. Here the CDR3 DNA reads TGTGCCAGCAGTGCGATCGGACAGGGGACTGAAGCTTTCTTT. Its protein is CASSAIGQGTEAFF.

The J gene is TRBJ2-3, the V gene TRBV28; 11 positions agree with TRBD2. The CDR3 totals 17 residues. V lost 4 bases, J lost 4 bases, and 10 bases stayed unmatched. In germline, CDR1 is MDHEN, CDR2 SYDVKM. The CDR3 sequence is CASSSPSLAGVADTQYF. CDR3 coding DNA: TGTGCCAGCAGTTCCCCCTCACTAGCGGGAGTTGCAGATACGCAGTATTTT.

This clone was found once. V is TRBV6-5 and J is TRBJ2-1; 7 nucleotides align to TRBD1. Trimming removed 6 bases from V and 5 bases from J; junction bases left unmatched: 7. This CDR3 contains 14 residues. Germline values: CDR1 MNHEY, CDR2 SVGAGI. The CDR3 spells CASRSRDRHNEQFF. In DNA, the CDR3 is TGTGCCAGCAGATCTCGGGACAGACACAATGAGCAGTTCTTC.

CDR3 sequence: CASSLGLAYEQYF. CDR3 in DNA: TGTGCCAGCAGCTTAGGTTTGGCCTACGAGCAGTACTTC. The chain uses TRBV7-9 and TRBJ2-7; D remains unclear. Trimming removed 1 base from V and 2 bases from J, with 6 bases in between. The CDR3 loop spans 13 amino acids. Germline V lookup: CDR1 SEHNR, CDR2 FQNEAQ (reference sequence).

The J gene is TRBJ1-4, the V gene TRBV19; no clear D. CDR1 and CDR2 from the germline V gene are LNHDA and SQIVND (reference sequence). The V gene lost 5 bases and the J gene lost 0 bases, with 4 bases spanning the gap. This CDR3 comprises 13 residues. The CDR3 sequence is CASSYATNEKLFF. The CDR3 nucleotides read TGTGCCAGTAGTTATGCAACTAATGAAAAACTGTTTTTT. Drawing the rest from reference TRBV19 and TRBJ1-4, the complete variable domain is DGGITQSPKYLFRKEGQNVTLSCEQNLNHDAMYWYRQDPGQGLRLIYYSQIVNDFQKGDIAEGYSVSREKKESFPLTVTSAQKNPTAFYLCASSYATNEKLFFGSGTQLSVL.

This clone appeared many times. This sequence joins TRBV19 and TRBJ1-6; no clear D gene. Germline V gives CDR1 LNHDA, CDR2 SQIVND (reference sequence). The CDR3 loop spans 16 amino acids. With 5 bases removed from V and 0 bases from J, the gap between germline ends came to 11 bases. CDR3 region: CASSPQHRSYNSPLHF. In DNA, the CDR3 is TGTGCCAGTAGTCCTCAACACCGCTCCTATAATTCACCCCTCCACTTT.

The rearrangement links TRBV6-2 or TRBV6-3 to TRBJ2-7; no clear D. Germline loops: CDR1 MNHEY, CDR2 SVGEGT. The V end lost 6 bases, the J end lost 1 base, and 13 bases lay between the germline ends. The CDR3 covers 14 residues. In nucleotides, the CDR3 is TGTGCCAGCAGCCGAGGACCAGAATCCTACGAGCAGTACTTC. It codes for CASSRGPESYEQYF.

The chain is built from TRBV29-1 and TRBJ1-2; D is uncertain. The CDR3 is made up of 11 amino acids. Germline V gene sequence: CDR1 SQVTM, CDR2 ANQGSEA. Trimming stripped 6 bases from V and 4 bases from J, with 9 bases between. The CDR3 DNA follows: TGCAGCGTGTTAGAAGCCTATGGCTACACCTTC. As protein: CSVLEAYGYTF.

The chain has TRBV6-6 and TRBJ2-7; 12 bases are shared with TRBD2. The CDR3 spans 15 residues. V lost 6 bases, J lost 5 bases, and 8 bases stayed unmatched. The germline V gene has CDR1 MNHNY and CDR2 SVGAGI (reference sequence). The CDR3 is CASSLLAGGGHEQYF. The CDR3 DNA sequence: TGTGCCAGCAGCCTACTAGCGGGAGGCGGCCACGAGCAGTACTTC.

CDR3 loop: CASSITNTEAFF. CDR3 DNA: TGTGCCAGCAGCATAACTAACACTGAAGCTTTCTTT. The V and J genes are TRBV28 and TRBJ1-1, with D unresolved. The CDR3 is 12 amino acids. The germline V gene has CDR1 MDHEN and CDR2 SYDVKM. The ends were cut back, 6 bases at V and 2 bases at J, with 7 bases in the middle.

This clone was seen just once. The CDR3 DNA reads TGCAGTGCTAGTGAGGGGTATACCTACAATGAGCAGTTCTTC. The encoded protein is CSASEGYTYNEQFF. The chain uses TRBV20-1 and TRBJ2-1; D may match TRBD1 or TRBD2 (5 bases each). CDR3 size: 14 residues. Deletions cut 3 bases from V and 2 bases from J, with 11 bases between. Per the germline V gene, CDR1 is DFQATT and CDR2 is SNEGSKA (reference sequence).

This chain joins TRBV7-3 and TRBJ2-3, with D possibly TRBD2 on 5 matching bases. CDR1 and CDR2 from the germline V gene are SGHTA and FQGTGA. V gave up 2 bases and J gave up 8 bases, with 8 bases separating them. There are 12 residues in the CDR3. CDR3 in amino acids: CASSLGESTQYF. The CDR3 DNA reads TGTGCCAGCAGCTTAGGGGAGAGTACGCAGTATTTT.